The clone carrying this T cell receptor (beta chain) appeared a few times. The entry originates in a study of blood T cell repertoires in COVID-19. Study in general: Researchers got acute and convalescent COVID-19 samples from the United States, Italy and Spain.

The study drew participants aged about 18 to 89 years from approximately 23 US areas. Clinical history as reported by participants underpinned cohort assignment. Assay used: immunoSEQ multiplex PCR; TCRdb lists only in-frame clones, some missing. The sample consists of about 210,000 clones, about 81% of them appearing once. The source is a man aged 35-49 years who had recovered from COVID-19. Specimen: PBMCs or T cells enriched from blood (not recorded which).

The CDR3 DNA follows: TGTGCCAGCAGCATTGGGGAGGGGCCTAATCAGCCCCAGCATTTT. It is translated as CASSIGEGPNQPQHF. The rearrangement links TRBV5-6 to TRBJ1-5, with a tentative D call TRBD1 (5 bases). V was cut by 4 bases and J by 4 bases, with 15 bases left in between. CDR1 is SGHDT and CDR2 is YYEEEE in the germline V gene. The CDR3 runs to 15 residues.